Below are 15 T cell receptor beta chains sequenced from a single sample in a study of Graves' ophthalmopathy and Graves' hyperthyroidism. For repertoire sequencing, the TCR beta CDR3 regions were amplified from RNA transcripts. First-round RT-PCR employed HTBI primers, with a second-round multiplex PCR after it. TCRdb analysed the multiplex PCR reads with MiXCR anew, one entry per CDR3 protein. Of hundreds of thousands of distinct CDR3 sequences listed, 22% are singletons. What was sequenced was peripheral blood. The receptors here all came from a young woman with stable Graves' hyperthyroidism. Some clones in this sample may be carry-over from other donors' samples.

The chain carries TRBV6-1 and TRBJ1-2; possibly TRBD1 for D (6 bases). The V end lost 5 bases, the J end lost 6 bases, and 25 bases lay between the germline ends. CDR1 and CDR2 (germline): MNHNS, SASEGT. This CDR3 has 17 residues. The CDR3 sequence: CASSRHFRGPLRNGYTF. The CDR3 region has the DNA TGTGCCAGCAGTCGCCATTTTCGGGGGCCTCTTAGGAATGGCTACACCTTC.

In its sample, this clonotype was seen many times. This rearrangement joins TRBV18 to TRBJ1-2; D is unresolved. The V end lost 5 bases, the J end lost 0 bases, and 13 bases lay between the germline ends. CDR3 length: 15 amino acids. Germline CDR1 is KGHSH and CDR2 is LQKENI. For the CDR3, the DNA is TGTGCCAGCTCATCCGGACTATTACCTAACTATGGCTACACCTTC. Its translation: CASSSGLLPNYGYTF. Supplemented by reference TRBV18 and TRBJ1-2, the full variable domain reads NAGVMQNPRHLVRRRGQEARLRCSPMKGHSHVYWYRQLPEEGLKFMVYLQKENIIDESGMPKERFSAEFPKEGPSILRIQQVVRGDSAAYFCASSSGLLPNYGYTFGSGTRLTVV.

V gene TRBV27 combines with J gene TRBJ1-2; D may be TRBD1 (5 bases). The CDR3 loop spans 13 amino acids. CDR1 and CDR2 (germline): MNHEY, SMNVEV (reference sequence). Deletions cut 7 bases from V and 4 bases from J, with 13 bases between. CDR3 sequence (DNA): TGTGCCAGCACCTCGCGGGGGTTCTATGGCTACACCTTC. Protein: CASTSRGFYGYTF.

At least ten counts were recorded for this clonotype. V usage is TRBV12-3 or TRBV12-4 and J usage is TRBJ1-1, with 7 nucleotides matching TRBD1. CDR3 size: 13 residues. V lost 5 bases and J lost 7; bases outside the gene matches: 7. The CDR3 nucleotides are TGTGCCAGCAGTCTGACAGGGCGGAGTGAAGCTTTCTTT. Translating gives CASSLTGRSEAFF.

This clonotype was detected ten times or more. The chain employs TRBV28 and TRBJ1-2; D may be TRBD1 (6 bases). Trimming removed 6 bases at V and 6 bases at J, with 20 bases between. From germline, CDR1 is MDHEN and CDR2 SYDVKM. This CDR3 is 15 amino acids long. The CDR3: CASSNAGVIVDGYTF. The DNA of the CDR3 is TGTGCCAGCAGCAACGCAGGGGTGATTGTTGATGGCTACACCTTC.

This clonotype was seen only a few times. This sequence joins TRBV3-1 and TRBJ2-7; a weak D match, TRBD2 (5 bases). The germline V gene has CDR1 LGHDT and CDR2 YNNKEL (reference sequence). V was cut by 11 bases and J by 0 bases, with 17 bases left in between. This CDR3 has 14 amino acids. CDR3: CASGGLGSSYEQYF. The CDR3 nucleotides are TGTGCCTCCGGCGGGTTGGGCAGCTCCTACGAGCAGTACTTC.

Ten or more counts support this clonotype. DNA for the CDR3: TGTGCCAGCAGTTTAGGGGTTAACGGGGAGCTGTTTTTT. Translated, it gives CASSLGVNGELFF. This chain connects TRBV12-3 or TRBV12-4 to TRBJ2-2; D is unresolved. CDR3 length equals 13 residues. V was cut by 1 base and J by 7 bases, with 7 bases left in between.

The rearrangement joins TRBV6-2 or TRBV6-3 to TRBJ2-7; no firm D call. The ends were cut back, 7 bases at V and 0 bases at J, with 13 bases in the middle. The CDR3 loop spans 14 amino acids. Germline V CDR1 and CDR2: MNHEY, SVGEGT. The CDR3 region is CASTHPKSSYEQYF. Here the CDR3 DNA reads TGTGCCAGCACCCATCCCAAGAGCTCCTACGAGCAGTACTTC.

The CDR3 DNA reads TGCAGTGCTAGAGACCCCCGACTAGCGGGTTCCTACGAGCAGTACTTC. Residues: CSARDPRLAGSYEQYF. The rearrangement links TRBV20-1 to TRBJ2-7; 10 bases agree with TRBD2. The CDR3 consists of 16 residues. Germline loops: CDR1 DFQATT, CDR2 SNEGSKA (reference sequence). The trim removed 0 bases at V and 1 base at J, leaving 6 bases unmatched.

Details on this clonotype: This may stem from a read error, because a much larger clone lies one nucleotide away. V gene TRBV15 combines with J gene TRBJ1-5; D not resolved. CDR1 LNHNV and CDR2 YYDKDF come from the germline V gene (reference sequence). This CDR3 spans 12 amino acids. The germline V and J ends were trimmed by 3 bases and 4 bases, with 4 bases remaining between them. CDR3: CATSSGNQPQHF. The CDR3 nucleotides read TGTGCCACCAGCAGCGGGAATCAGCCCCAGCATTTT. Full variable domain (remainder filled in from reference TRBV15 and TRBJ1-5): DAMVIQNPRYQVTQFGKPVTLSCSQTLNHNVMYWYQQKSSQAPKLLFHYYDKDFNNEADTPDNFQSRRPNTSFCFLDIRSPGLGDTAMYLCATSSGNQPQHFGDGTRLSIL.

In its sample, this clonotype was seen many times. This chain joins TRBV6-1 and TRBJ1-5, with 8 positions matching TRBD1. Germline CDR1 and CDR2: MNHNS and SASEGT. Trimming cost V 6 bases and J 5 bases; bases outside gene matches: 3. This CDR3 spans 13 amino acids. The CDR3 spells CASRDRADQPQHF. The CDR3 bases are TGTGCCAGCAGGGACAGGGCCGATCAGCCCCAGCATTTT.

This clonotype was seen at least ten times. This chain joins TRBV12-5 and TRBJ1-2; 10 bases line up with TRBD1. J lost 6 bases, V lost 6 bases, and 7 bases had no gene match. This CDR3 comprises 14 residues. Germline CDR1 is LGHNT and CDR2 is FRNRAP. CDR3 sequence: CASGTTGGVNGYTF. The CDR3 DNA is TGTGCTAGTGGAACGACAGGGGGCGTGAATGGCTACACCTTC.

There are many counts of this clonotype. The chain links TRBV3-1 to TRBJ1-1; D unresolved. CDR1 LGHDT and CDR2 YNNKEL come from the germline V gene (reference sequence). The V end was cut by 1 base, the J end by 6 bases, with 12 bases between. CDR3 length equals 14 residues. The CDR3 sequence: CASSQGPTIPEAFF. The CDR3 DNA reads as TGTGCCAGCAGCCAAGGTCCCACAATCCCTGAAGCTTTCTTT.

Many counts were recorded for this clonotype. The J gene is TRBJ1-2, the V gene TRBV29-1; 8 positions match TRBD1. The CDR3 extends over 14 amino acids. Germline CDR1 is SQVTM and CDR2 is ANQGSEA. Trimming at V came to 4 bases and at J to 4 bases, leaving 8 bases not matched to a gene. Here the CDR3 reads CSVGAPQGVYGYTF. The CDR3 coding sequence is TGCAGCGTTGGGGCCCCACAGGGGGTCTATGGCTACACCTTC. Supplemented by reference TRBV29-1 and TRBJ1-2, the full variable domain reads SAVISQKPSRDICQRGTSLTIQCQVDSQVTMMFWYRQQPGQSLTLIATANQGSEATYESGFVIDKFPISRPNLTFSTLTVSNMSPEDSSIYLCSVGAPQGVYGYTFGSGTRLTVV.

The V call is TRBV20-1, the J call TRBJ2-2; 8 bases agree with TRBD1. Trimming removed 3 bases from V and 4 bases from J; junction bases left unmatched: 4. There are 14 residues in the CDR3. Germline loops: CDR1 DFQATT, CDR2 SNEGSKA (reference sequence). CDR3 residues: CSASRTGTTGELFF. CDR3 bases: TGCAGTGCTAGCCGGACAGGGACCACCGGGGAGCTGTTTTTT.